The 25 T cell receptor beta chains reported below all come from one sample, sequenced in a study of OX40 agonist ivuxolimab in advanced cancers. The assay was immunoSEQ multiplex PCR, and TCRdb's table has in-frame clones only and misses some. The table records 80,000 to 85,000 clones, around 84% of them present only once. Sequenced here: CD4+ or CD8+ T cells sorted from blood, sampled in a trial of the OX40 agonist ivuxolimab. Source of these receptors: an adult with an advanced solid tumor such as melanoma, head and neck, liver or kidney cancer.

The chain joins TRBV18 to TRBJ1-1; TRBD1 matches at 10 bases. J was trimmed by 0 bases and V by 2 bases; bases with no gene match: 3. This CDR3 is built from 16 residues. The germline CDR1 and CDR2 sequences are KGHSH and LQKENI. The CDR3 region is CASSPGTGVMNTEAFF. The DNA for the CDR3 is TGTGCCAGCTCACCAGGGACAGGGGTAATGAACACTGAAGCTTTCTTT.

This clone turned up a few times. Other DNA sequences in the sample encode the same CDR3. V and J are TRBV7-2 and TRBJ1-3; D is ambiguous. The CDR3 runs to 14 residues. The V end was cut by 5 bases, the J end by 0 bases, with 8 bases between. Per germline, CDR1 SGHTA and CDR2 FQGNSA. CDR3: CASSPTSSGNTIYF. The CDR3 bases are TGTGCCAGCAGCCCTACGAGCTCTGGAAACACCATATATTTT.

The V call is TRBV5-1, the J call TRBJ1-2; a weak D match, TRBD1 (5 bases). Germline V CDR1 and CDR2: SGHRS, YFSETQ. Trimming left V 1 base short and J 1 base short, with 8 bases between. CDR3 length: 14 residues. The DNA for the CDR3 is TGCGCCAGCAGCTTGACAGGAAATAACTATGGCTACACCTTC. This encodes CASSLTGNNYGYTF. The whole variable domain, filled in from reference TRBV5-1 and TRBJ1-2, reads KAGVTQTPRYLIKTRGQQVTLSCSPISGHRSVSWYQQTPGQGLQFLFEYFSETQRNKGNFPGRFSGRQFSNSRSEMNVSTLELGDSALYLCASSLTGNNYGYTFGSGTRLTVV.

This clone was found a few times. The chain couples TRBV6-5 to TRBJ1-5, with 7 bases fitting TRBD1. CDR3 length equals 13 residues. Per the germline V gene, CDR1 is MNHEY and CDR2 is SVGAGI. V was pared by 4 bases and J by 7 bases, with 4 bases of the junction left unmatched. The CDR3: CASSSTGVQPQHF. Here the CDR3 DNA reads TGTGCCAGCAGTTCTACAGGGGTCCAGCCCCAGCATTTT.

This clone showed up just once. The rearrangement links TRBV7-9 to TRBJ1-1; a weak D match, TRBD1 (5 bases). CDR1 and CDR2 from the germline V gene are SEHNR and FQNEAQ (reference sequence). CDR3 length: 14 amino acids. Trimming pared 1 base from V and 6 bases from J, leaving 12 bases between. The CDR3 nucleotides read TGTGCCAGCAGCTTAGTGGGCAGGGAGTCTGAAGCTTTCTTT. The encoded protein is CASSLVGRESEAFF. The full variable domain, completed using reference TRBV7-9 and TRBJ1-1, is DTGVSQNPRHKITKRGQNVTFRCDPISEHNRLYWYRQTLGQGPEFLTYFQNEAQLEKSRLLSDRFSAERPKGSFSTLEIQRTEQGDSAMYLCASSLVGRESEAFFGQGTRLTVV.

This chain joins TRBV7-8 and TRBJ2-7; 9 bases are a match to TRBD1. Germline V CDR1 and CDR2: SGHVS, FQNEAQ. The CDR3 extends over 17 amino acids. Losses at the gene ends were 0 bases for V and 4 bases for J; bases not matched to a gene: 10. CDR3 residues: CASSLAIPGQGVYEQYF. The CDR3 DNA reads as TGTGCCAGCAGCTTAGCTATTCCGGGACAGGGAGTGTACGAGCAGTACTTC.

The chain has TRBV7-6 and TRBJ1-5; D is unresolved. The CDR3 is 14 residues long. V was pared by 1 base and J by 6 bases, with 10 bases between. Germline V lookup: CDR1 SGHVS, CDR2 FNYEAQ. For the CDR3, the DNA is TGTGCCAGCAGCTTAGGTGGACCGGGTCAGCCCCAGCATTTT. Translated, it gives CASSLGGPGQPQHF.

DNA of the CDR3: TGTGCCAGCAGTGTGGGCAGCGGGGGGTACACTGAAGCTTTCTTT. As protein: CASSVGSGGYTEAFF. V gene TRBV6-1 combines with J gene TRBJ1-1, with D perhaps matching TRBD1 (5 bases). Trimming took off 4 bases at V and 3 bases at J, with 15 bases between the two ends. CDR3 length equals 15 residues. The germline V gene encodes CDR1 MNHNS and CDR2 SASEGT.

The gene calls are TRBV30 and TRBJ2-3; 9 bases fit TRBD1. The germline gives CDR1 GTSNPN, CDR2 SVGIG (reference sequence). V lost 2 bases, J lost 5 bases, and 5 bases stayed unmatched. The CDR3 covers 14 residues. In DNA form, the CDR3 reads TGTGCCTGGAGTCCCTACAGGGGGCTAGATACGCAGTATTTT. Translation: CAWSPYRGLDTQYF.

The CDR3 spells CASSSTGVTDTQYF. CDR3 bases: TGTGCCAGCAGTTCAACAGGGGTCACAGATACGCAGTATTTT. This chain connects TRBV28 to TRBJ2-3, with 7 positions matching TRBD1. V trimming: 4 bases; J trimming: 2 bases; junction bases outside the gene matches: 3. The CDR3 is made up of 14 amino acids. Germline lookup yields CDR1 MDHEN and CDR2 SYDVKM.

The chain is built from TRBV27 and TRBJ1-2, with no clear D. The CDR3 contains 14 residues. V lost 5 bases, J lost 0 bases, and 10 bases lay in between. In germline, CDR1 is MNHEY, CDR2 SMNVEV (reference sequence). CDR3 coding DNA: TGTGCCAGCAGTCCTTACACGGCTAACTATGGCTACACCTTC. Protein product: CASSPYTANYGYTF.

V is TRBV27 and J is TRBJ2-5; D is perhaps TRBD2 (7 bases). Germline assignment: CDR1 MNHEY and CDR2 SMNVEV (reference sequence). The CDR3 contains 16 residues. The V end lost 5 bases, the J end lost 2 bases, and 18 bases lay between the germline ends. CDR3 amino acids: CASSLGGAGRQETQYF. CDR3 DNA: TGTGCCAGCAGTCTAGGGGGGGCAGGACGGCAAGAGACCCAGTACTTC.

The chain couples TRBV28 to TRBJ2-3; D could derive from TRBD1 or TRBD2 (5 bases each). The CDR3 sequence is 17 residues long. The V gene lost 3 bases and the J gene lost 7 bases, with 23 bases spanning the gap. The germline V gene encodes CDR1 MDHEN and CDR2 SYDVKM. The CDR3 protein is CASSFRGRAVRVNTQYF. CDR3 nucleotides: TGTGCCAGCAGTTTCCGGGGCAGGGCTGTTCGGGTTAATACGCAGTATTTT.

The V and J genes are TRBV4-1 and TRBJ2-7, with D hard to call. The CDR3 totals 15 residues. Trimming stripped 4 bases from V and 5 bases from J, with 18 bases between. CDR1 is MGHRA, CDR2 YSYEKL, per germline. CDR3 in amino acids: CASSPLLGEANEQYF. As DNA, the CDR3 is TGCGCCAGCAGCCCATTGCTGGGTGAGGCCAACGAGCAGTACTTC.

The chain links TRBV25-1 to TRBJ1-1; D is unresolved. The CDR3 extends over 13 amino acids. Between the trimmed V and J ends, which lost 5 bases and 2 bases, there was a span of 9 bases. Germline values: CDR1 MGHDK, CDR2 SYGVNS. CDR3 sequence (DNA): TGTGCCAGCAGTTTTGCGGGCAACACTGAAGCTTTCTTT. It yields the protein CASSFAGNTEAFF. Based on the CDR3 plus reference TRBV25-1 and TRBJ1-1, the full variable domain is EADIYQTPRYLVIGTGKKITLECSQTMGHDKMYWYQQDPGMELHLIHYSYGVNSTEKGDLSSESTVSRIRTEHFPLTLESARPSHTSQYLCASSFAGNTEAFFGQGTRLTVV.

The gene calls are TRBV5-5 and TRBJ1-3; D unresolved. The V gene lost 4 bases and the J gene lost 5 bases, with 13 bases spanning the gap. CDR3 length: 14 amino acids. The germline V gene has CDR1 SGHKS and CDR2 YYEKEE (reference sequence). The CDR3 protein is CASSLEEGRNTIYF. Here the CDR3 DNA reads TGTGCCAGCAGCCTCGAAGAGGGTAGAAACACCATATATTTT.

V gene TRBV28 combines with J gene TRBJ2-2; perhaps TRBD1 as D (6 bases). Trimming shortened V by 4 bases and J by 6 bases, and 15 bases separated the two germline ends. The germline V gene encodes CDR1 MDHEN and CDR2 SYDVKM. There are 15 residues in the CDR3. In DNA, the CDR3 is TGTGCCAGCAGTTGGGACACACAGCTAGCCGGGGAGCTGTTTTTT. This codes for CASSWDTQLAGELFF. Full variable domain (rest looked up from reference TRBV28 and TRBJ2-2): DVKVTQSSRYLVKRTGEKVFLECVQDMDHENMFWYRQDPGLGLRLIYFSYDVKMKEKGDIPEGYSVSREKKERFSLILESASTNQTSMYLCASSWDTQLAGELFFGEGSRLTVL.

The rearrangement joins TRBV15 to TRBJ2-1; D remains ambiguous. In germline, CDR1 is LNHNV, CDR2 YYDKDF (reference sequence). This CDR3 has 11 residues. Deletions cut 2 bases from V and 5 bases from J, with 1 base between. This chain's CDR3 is CATSRNNEQFF. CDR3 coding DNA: TGTGCCACCAGCAGAAACAATGAGCAGTTCTTC.

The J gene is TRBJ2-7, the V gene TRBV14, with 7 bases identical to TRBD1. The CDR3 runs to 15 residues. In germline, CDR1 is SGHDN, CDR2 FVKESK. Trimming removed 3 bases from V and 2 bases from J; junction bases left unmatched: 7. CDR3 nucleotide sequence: TGTGCCAGCAGCCAGCCAGGGACAGCCGCCTACGAGCAGTACTTC. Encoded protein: CASSQPGTAAYEQYF. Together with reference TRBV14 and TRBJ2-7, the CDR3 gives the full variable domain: EAGVTQFPSHSVIEKGQTVTLRCDPISGHDNLYWYRRVMGKEIKFLLHFVKESKQDESGMPNNRFLAERTGGTYSTLKVQPAELEDSGVYFCASSQPGTAAYEQYFGPGTRLTVT.

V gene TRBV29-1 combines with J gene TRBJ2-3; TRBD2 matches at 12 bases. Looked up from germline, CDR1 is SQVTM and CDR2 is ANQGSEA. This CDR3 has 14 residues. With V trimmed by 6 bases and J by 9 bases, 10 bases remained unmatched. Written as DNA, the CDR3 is TGCAGCGTAGACCACCGAGGGACTAGCGGGACGCAGTATTTT. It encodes CSVDHRGTSGTQYF.

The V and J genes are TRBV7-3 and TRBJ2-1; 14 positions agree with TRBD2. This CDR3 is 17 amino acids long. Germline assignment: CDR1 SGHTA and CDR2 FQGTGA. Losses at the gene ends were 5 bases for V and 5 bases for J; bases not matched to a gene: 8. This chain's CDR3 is CASSPGLAGALNNEQFF. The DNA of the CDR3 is TGTGCCAGCAGCCCGGGACTAGCGGGAGCCCTAAACAATGAGCAGTTCTTC.

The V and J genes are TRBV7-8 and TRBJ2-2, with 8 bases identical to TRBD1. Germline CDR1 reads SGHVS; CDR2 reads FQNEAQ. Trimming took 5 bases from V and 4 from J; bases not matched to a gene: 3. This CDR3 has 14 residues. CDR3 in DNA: TGTGCCAGCAGCCGGACAGGGCTCACCGGGGAGCTGTTTTTT. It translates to CASSRTGLTGELFF.

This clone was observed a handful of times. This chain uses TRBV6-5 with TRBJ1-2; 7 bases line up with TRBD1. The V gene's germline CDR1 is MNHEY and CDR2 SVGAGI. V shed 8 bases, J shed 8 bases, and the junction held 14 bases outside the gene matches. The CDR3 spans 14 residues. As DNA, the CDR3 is TGTGCCAGCGGCTCAAATGACAGGGTACAGGGCTACACCTTC. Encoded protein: CASGSNDRVQGYTF.

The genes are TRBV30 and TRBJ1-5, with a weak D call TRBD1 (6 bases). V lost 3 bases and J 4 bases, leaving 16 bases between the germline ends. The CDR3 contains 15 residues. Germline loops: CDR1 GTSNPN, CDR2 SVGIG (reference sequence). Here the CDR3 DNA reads TGTGCCTGGAGCGATAGCGGGACACTGAATCAGCCCCAGCATTTT. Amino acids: CAWSDSGTLNQPQHF.

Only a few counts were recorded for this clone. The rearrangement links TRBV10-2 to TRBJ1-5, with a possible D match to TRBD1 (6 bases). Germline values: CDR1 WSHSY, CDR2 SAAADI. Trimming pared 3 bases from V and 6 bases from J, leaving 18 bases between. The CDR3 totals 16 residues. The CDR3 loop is CASSDSQGWESQPQHF. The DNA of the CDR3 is TGCGCCAGCAGTGATTCCCAGGGGTGGGAAAGTCAGCCCCAGCATTTT.